The subject of this entry is one TCR beta chain. Trimming pared 0 bases from V and 4 bases from J, leaving 10 bases between. There are 14 residues in the CDR3. The germline gives CDR1 SGHRS, CDR2 YFSETQ. Each participant's cohort was designated according to participant-reported clinical history. This sample was taken from a study of blood T cell repertoires in COVID-19. Clones were sequenced by immunoSEQ multiplex PCR, and TCRdb holds only the in-frame ones, with some missing. The top ten clones hold around 5% of a sample with roughly 200,000 clones, roughly 82% of them seen once. The rearrangement uses TRBV5-1 and TRBJ1-2; D not resolved. This TCR derives from a man in his forties with acute COVID-19. Sample: PBMCs or T cells enriched from blood (not recorded which). In nucleotides, the CDR3 is TGCGCCAGCAGCTTGGATGACTTCGTCTATGGCTACACCTTC. This gives the protein CASSLDDFVYGYTF.